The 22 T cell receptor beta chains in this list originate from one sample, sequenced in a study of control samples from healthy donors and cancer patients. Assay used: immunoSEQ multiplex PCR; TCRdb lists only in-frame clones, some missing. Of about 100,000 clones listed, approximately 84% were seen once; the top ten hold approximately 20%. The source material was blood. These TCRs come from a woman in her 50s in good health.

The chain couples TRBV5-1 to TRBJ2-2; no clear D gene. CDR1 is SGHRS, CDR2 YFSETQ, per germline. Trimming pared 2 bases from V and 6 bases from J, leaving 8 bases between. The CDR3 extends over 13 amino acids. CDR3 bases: TGCGCCAGCAGCTTCTACGGTGCCGGGGAGCTGTTTTTT. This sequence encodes CASSFYGAGELFF.

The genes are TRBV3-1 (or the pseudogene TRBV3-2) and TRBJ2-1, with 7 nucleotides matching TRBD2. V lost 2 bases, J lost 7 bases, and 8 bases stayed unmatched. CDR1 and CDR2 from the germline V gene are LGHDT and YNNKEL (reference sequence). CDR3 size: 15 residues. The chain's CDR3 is CASSQSGGRGNEQFF. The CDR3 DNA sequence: TGTGCCAGCAGCCAAAGCGGCGGGAGAGGAAATGAGCAGTTCTTC.

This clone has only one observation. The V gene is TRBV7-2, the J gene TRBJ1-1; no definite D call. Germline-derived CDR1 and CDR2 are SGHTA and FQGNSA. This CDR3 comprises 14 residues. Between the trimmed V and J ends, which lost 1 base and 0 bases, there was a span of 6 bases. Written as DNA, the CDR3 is TGTGCCAGCAGCTTAGTAAGTATGAACACTGAAGCTTTCTTT. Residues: CASSLVSMNTEAFF.

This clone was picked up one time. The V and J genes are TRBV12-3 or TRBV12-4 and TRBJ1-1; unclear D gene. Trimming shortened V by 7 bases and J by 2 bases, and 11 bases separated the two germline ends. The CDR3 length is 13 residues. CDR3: CASKFQPNTEAFF. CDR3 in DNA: TGTGCCAGCAAGTTCCAGCCCAACACTGAAGCTTTCTTT.

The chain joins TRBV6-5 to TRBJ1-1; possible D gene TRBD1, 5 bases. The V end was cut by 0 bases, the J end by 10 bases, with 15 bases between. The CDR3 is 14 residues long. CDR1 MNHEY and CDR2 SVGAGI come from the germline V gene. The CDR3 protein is CASSYSPGIGPAFF. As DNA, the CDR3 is TGTGCCAGCAGTTACTCGCCAGGGATCGGGCCAGCTTTCTTT.

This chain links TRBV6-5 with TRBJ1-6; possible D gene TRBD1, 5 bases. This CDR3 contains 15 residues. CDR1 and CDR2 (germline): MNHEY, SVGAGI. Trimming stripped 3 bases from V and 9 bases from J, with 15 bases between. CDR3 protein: CASSYDLSGGSPLHF. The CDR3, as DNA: TGTGCCAGCAGTTATGACCTTTCTGGGGGTTCACCCCTCCACTTT.

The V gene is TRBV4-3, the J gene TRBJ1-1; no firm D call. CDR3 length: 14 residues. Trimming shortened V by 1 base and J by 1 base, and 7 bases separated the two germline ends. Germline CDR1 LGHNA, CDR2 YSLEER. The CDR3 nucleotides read TGCGCCAGCAGCCAAGTGGTCCAGAACACTGAAGCTTTCTTT. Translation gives CASSQVVQNTEAFF.

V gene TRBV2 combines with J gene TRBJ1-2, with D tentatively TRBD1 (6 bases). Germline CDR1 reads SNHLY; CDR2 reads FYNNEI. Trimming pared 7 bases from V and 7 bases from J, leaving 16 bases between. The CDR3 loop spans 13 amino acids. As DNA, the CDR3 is TGTGCCAGCACCCCAGGGGAAGTGCGTGGCTACACCTTC. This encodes CASTPGEVRGYTF.

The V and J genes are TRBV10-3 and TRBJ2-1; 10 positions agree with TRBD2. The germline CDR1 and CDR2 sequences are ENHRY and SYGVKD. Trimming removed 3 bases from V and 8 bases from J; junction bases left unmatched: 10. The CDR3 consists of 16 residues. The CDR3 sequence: CAISDILAGVEDEQFF. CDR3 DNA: TGTGCCATCAGTGATATTCTAGCGGGAGTTGAAGATGAGCAGTTCTTC.

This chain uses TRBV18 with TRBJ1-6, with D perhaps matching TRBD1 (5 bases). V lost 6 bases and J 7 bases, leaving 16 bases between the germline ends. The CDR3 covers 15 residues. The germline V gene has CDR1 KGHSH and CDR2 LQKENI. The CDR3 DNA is TGTGCCAGCTCGCCAACCGGGACGTCGAATTCACCCCTCCACTTT. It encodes CASSPTGTSNSPLHF.

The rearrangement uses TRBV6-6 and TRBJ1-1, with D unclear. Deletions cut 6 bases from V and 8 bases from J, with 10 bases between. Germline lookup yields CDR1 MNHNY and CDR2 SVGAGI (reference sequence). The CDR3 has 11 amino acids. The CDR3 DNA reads TGTGCCAGCAGAGAGACGAGCGAAGCTTTCTTT. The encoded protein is CASRETSEAFF.

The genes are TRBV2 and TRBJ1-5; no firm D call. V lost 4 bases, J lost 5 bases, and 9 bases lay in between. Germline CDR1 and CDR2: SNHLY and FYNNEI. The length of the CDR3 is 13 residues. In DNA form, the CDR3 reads TGTGCCAGCAGTGGAGGCCTTGATCAGCCCCAGCATTTT. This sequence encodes CASSGGLDQPQHF.

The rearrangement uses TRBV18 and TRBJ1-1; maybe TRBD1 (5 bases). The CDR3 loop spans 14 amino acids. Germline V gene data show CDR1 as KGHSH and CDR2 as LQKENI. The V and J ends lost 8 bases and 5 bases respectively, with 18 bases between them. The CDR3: CASTRSRERTEAFF. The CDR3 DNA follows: TGTGCCAGCACCCGGAGCAGGGAAAGAACTGAAGCTTTCTTT. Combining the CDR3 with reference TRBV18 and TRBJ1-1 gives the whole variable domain NAGVMQNPRHLVRRRGQEARLRCSPMKGHSHVYWYRQLPEEGLKFMVYLQKENIIDESGMPKERFSAEFPKEGPSILRIQQVVRGDSAAYFCASTRSRERTEAFFGQGTRLTVV.

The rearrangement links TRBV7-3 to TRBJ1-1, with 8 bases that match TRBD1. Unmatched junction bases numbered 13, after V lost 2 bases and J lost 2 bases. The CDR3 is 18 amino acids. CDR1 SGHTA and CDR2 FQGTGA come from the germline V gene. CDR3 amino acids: CASSLFGGIQGANTEAFF. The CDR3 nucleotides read TGTGCCAGCAGCTTATTTGGGGGCATCCAGGGGGCAAACACTGAAGCTTTCTTT.

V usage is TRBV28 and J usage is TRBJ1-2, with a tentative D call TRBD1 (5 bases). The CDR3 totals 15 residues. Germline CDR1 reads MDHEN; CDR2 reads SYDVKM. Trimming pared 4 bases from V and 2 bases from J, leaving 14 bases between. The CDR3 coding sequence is TGTGCCAGCAGTTCCCCAGGATCAGGGAACTATGGCTACACCTTC. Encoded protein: CASSSPGSGNYGYTF.

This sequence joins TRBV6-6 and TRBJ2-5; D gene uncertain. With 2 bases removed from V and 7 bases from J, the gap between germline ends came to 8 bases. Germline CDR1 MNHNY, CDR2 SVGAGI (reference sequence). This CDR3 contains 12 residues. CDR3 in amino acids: CASSYLTGTQYF. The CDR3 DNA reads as TGTGCCAGCAGTTACCTTACCGGGACCCAGTACTTC.

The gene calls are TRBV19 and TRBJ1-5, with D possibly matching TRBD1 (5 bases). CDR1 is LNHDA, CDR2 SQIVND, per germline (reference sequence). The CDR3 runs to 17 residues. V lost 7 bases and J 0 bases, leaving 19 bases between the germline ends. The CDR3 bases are TGTGCCAGTAATTCCCAATGGGGGAGGTATAGCAATCAGCCCCAGCATTTT. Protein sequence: CASNSQWGRYSNQPQHF.

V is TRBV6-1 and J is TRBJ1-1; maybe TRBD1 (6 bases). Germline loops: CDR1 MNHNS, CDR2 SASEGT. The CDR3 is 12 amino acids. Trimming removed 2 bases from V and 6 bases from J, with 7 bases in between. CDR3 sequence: CASSERQAEAFF. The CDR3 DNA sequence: TGTGCCAGCAGTGAACGACAGGCTGAAGCTTTCTTT.

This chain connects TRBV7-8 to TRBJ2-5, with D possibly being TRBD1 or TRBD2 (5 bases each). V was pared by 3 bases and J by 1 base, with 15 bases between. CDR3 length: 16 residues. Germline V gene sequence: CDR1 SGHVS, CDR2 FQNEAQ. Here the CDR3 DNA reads TGTGCCAGCAGCTTCTCGGGTTTGGGGGTCCAAGAGACCCAGTACTTC. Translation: CASSFSGLGVQETQYF.

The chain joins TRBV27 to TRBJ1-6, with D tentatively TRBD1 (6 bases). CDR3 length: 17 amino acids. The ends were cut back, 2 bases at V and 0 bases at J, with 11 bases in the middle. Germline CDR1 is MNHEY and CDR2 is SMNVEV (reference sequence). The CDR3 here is CASSLHRESSYNSPLHF. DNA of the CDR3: TGTGCCAGCAGTTTACACAGGGAGAGCTCCTATAATTCACCCCTCCACTTT.

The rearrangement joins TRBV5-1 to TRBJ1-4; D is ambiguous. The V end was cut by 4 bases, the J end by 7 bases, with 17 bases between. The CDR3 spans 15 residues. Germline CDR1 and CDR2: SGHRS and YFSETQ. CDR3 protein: CASSPEAGFTEKLFF. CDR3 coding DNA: TGCGCCAGCAGCCCGGAGGCAGGCTTTACTGAAAAACTGTTTTTT.

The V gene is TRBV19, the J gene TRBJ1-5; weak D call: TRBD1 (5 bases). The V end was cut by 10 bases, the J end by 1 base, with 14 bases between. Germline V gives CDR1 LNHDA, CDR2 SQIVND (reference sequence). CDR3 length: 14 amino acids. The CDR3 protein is CATTIWGSNQPQHF. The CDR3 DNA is TGTGCCACCACGATCTGGGGGAGCAATCAGCCCCAGCATTTT.